Listed here are 23 T cell receptor beta chains from one sample, sequenced in a study of cytomegalovirus exposure and HLA in healthy donors. TCRdb keeps only in-frame clones here, not all; method: immunoSEQ multiplex PCR. The data hold roughly 310,000 clones, with roughly 90% observed a single time. The sample comprised PBMCs. The receptors derive from a young man in good health and CMV-seronegative.

The chain carries TRBV7-9 and TRBJ1-4; D uncertain. Trimming took 6 bases from V and 4 from J, leaving 3 bases between them. The V gene's germline CDR1 is SEHNR and CDR2 FQNEAQ (reference sequence). CDR3 size: 11 residues. CDR3 in DNA: TGTGCCAGCAGTCTTAATGAAAAACTGTTTTTT. This translates into CASSLNEKLFF.

This chain connects TRBV7-9 to TRBJ2-1; TRBD2 might be the D (7 bases). The germline V gene encodes CDR1 SEHNR and CDR2 FQNEAQ (reference sequence). The ends were cut back, 7 bases at V and 6 bases at J, with 16 bases in the middle. There are 14 residues in the CDR3. The CDR3, as DNA: TGTGCCAGCAACCTACGGGGGGCGGGCAATGAGCAGTTCTTC. It specifies CASNLRGAGNEQFF.

This chain joins TRBV6-5 and TRBJ2-7, with 7 bases that match TRBD1. There are 15 residues in the CDR3. CDR1 is MNHEY and CDR2 is SVGAGI in the germline V gene. V lost 2 bases, J lost 3 bases, and 7 bases stayed unmatched. CDR3 region: CASSYRTGADYEQYF. Here the CDR3 DNA reads TGTGCCAGCAGTTACCGAACAGGGGCGGACTACGAGCAGTACTTC.

This rearrangement joins TRBV27 to TRBJ1-2, with 7 bases matching TRBD1. J lost 2 bases, V lost 6 bases, and 15 bases had no gene match. CDR3 size: 17 residues. CDR1 and CDR2 (germline): MNHEY, SMNVEV (reference sequence). The CDR3 DNA reads as TGTGCCAGCAGAGACGCCCCGGGTGGGACAGAAAACTATGGCTACACCTTC. Residues: CASRDAPGGTENYGYTF.

This chain uses TRBV9 with TRBJ2-2, with 10 bases aligning to TRBD2. Germline CDR1 reads SGDLS; CDR2 reads YYNGEE. The CDR3 has 18 residues. V was clipped by 0 bases and J by 1 base; unmatched bases: 6. CDR3 nucleotides: TGTGCCAGCAGCGTAGAAGCGGGGGGGCACCAGAACACCGGGGAGCTGTTTTTT. Its translation: CASSVEAGGHQNTGELFF.

The chain combines TRBV27 with TRBJ1-2, with a possible D match to TRBD1 (5 bases). V lost 3 bases and J lost 0, with 23 bases in between. In germline, CDR1 is MNHEY, CDR2 SMNVEV (reference sequence). The CDR3 loop spans 19 amino acids. The CDR3 sequence is CASSLKGRSSLTANYGYTF. CDR3 bases: TGTGCCAGCAGTTTGAAGGGCAGGTCCTCTTTGACAGCTAACTATGGCTACACCTTC.

The chain combines TRBV7-9 with TRBJ2-6; no firm D call. V dropped 1 base and J dropped 2 bases, with 9 bases sitting between them. The CDR3 consists of 16 residues. Germline lookup yields CDR1 SEHNR and CDR2 FQNEAQ (reference sequence). CDR3 residues: CASSLVGGPGANVLTF. The CDR3 DNA sequence: TGTGCCAGCAGCTTAGTAGGTGGGCCTGGGGCCAACGTCCTGACTTTC.

The V and J genes are TRBV5-8 and TRBJ2-3; TRBD1 aligns across 7 bases. The CDR3 covers 14 residues. Trimming cost V 4 bases and J 4 bases; bases outside gene matches: 6. The germline CDR1 and CDR2 sequences are SGHTS and YDEGEE. The CDR3 nucleotides read TGTGCCAGCAGCCCACGACAGGGTGCAGATACGCAGTATTTT. Its protein product is CASSPRQGADTQYF.

DNA of the CDR3: TGTGCCAGCAGCGGCCCCCACAATGAGCAGTTCTTC. This codes for CASSGPHNEQFF. The chain couples TRBV11-2 to TRBJ2-1, with D hard to call. With 5 bases removed from V and 5 bases from J, the gap between germline ends came to 7 bases. This CDR3 comprises 12 residues. Germline CDR1 SGHAT, CDR2 FQNNGV.

The chain is built from TRBV2 and TRBJ2-4, with 7 bases matching TRBD2. The CDR3 has 16 residues. Germline V lookup: CDR1 SNHLY, CDR2 FYNNEI. Germline trimming cut 4 bases from V and 0 bases from J; bases unmatched to any gene: 6. The CDR3 region has the DNA TGTGCCAGCAGTGCTGGGCTAGCGGTAGCCAAAAACATTCAGTACTTC. It translates to CASSAGLAVAKNIQYF.

The chain has TRBV5-1 and TRBJ2-7; perhaps TRBD1 as D (6 bases). V shed 2 bases and J shed 7 bases, with 16 bases lying between them. Germline V CDR1 and CDR2: SGHRS, YFSETQ. CDR3 length equals 14 residues. The CDR3 loop is CASSLQGQSEEQYF. The CDR3 DNA sequence: TGCGCCAGCAGCTTACAAGGACAGAGTGAGGAGCAGTACTTC.

This chain links TRBV7-9 with TRBJ1-5; possibly TRBD1 for D (6 bases). The CDR3 extends over 14 amino acids. V gave up 6 bases and J gave up 6 bases, with 15 bases separating them. The germline V gene encodes CDR1 SEHNR and CDR2 FQNEAQ (reference sequence). CDR3 in amino acids: CASSPSGGGQPQHF. The CDR3 region has the DNA TGTGCCAGCAGTCCCTCGGGGGGCGGTCAGCCCCAGCATTTT.

The CDR3 protein is CASSRQGEVGSPLHF. Here the CDR3 DNA reads TGTGCCAGCAGCCGGCAGGGGGAAGTAGGCTCACCCCTCCACTTT. V usage is TRBV6-5 and J usage is TRBJ1-6; 7 positions agree with TRBD1. Germline V lookup: CDR1 MNHEY, CDR2 SVGAGI. Losses at the gene ends were 6 bases for V and 10 bases for J; bases not matched to a gene: 12. This CDR3 region has 15 residues.

The chain joins TRBV15 to TRBJ2-1; no clear D gene. The CDR3 covers 14 residues. With 0 bases removed from V and 1 base from J, the gap between germline ends came to 4 bases. Germline assignment: CDR1 LNHNV and CDR2 YYDKDF (reference sequence). CDR3 sequence: CATSRDRSYNEQFF. CDR3 DNA: TGTGCCACCAGCAGAGATAGATCCTACAATGAGCAGTTCTTC.

This rearrangement joins TRBV6-5 to TRBJ2-3; D is undetermined. V lost 1 base to trimming and J lost 8 bases, with 4 bases between them. Germline loops: CDR1 MNHEY, CDR2 SVGAGI. The CDR3 consists of 11 residues. CDR3 loop: CASSYFGTQYF. CDR3 coding DNA: TGTGCCAGCAGTTACTTCGGTACGCAGTATTTT.

CDR3 residues: CASSPQQGARSPLHF. CDR3 nucleotide sequence: TGTGCCAGCAGTCCACAACAGGGGGCTCGGTCACCCCTCCACTTT. This chain uses TRBV6-6 with TRBJ1-6; 9 bases agree with TRBD1. With 5 bases clipped from V and 10 bases from J, the junction kept 9 bases outside the gene matches. Germline values: CDR1 MNHNY, CDR2 SVGAGI (reference sequence). This CDR3 has 15 amino acids.

V usage is TRBV7-9 and J usage is TRBJ2-3; the match to TRBD2 covers 13 bases. CDR3 length: 17 amino acids. CDR1 and CDR2 (germline): SEHNR, FQNEAQ (reference sequence). Germline trimming cut 5 bases from V and 2 bases from J; bases unmatched to any gene: 7. CDR3 nucleotides: TGTGCCAGCAGCCACAGACTAGCGGGGGGATTCACAGATACGCAGTATTTT. This codes for CASSHRLAGGFTDTQYF.

This clone was counted once. The V and J genes are TRBV4-1 and TRBJ1-1, with D unclear. Germline V CDR1 and CDR2: MGHRA, YSYEKL. Trimming left V 0 bases short and J 0 bases short, with 5 bases between. The CDR3 covers 14 residues. The CDR3 loop reads CASSQEGVNTEAFF. CDR3 sequence (DNA): TGCGCCAGCAGCCAAGAAGGAGTGAACACTGAAGCTTTCTTT.

The rearrangement joins TRBV6-5 to TRBJ2-4; D possibly corresponds to TRBD1 (5 bases). V lost 4 bases, J lost 2 bases, and 9 bases lay in between. Per the germline V gene, CDR1 is MNHEY and CDR2 is SVGAGI. The CDR3 totals 14 residues. Here the CDR3 reads CASSSDSTKNIQYF. For the CDR3, the DNA is TGTGCCAGCAGTTCCGACAGCACCAAAAACATTCAGTACTTC.

The V and J genes are TRBV7-2 and TRBJ2-5, with D possibly matching TRBD1 (6 bases). The CDR3 is made up of 17 amino acids. Trimming shortened V by 4 bases and J by 4 bases, and 22 bases separated the two germline ends. Germline CDR1 reads SGHTA; CDR2 reads FQGNSA. The DNA of the CDR3 is TGTGCCAGCAGCTCCGAGCTGGGACAATCCCTATCAGAGACCCAGTACTTC. Its protein product is CASSSELGQSLSETQYF.

This clone was counted a single time. The gene calls are TRBV10-1 and TRBJ1-2, with D possibly matching TRBD1 (6 bases). This CDR3 is built from 14 residues. In germline, CDR1 is WNHNN, CDR2 SYGVQD (reference sequence). The ends were cut back, 3 bases at V and 8 bases at J, with 16 bases in the middle. The CDR3 spells CASSDGGHLGGYTF. The DNA for the CDR3 is TGCGCCAGCAGTGATGGGGGCCATCTGGGCGGCTACACCTTC.

V usage is TRBV4-3 and J usage is TRBJ1-2; possibly TRBD1 for D (5 bases). The CDR3 contains 16 residues. Per germline, CDR1 LGHNA and CDR2 YSLEER. Trimming left V 1 base short and J 0 bases short, with 12 bases between. The chain's CDR3 is CASSQVGGTTNYGYTF. CDR3 bases: TGCGCCAGCAGCCAAGTCGGCGGGACCACTAACTATGGCTACACCTTC.

The rearrangement links TRBV11-2 to TRBJ2-2, with 11 bases that match TRBD2. Germline CDR1 SGHAT, CDR2 FQNNGV. J was trimmed by 2 bases and V by 1 base; bases with no gene match: 3. The CDR3 spans 17 residues. The CDR3 sequence: CASSLGTSGGNTGELFF. For the CDR3, the DNA is TGTGCCAGCAGCTTAGGCACTAGCGGGGGAAACACCGGGGAGCTGTTTTTT.